This T cell receptor (beta chain) stems from a study of blood T cell repertoires in COVID-19. At the level of the study: Acute and convalescent COVID-19 specimens originated in the United States, Italy and Spain. The analysed material was cDNA or gDNA that came from T cells, B-cell-depleted T cells, or PBMCs.

The CDR3 extends over 15 amino acids. Germline values: CDR1 MNHEY, CDR2 SMNVEV (reference sequence). Trimming took 5 bases from V and 3 from J; bases not matched to a gene: 7. Authors' processing steps: Cell counts per sample came from amplifying reference gene primers. This table comes from immunoSEQ multiplex PCR, and its TCRdb copy is limited to in-frame clones, with some not included. That table furnishes V, J and clone size, whereas the DNA furnished D and trimming. Of about 200,000 clones in the sample, 90% to 95% were seen once. This receptor was identified in a man aged 25-45 years with acute or convalescent COVID-19. The sample taken for sequencing was peripheral blood. The V call is TRBV27, the J call TRBJ2-3; TRBD2 matches at 8 bases. In DNA form, the CDR3 reads TGTGCCAGCAGTGTATATACGGGGGGGACAGATACGCAGTATTTT. Translating it yields CASSVYTGGTDTQYF.